The rows below give T cell receptor beta chains drawn from one sample of a study of T-cell memory formation after mild COVID-19. A single record per CDR3 protein comes from TCRdb applying MiXCR to the 5' RACE reads. The table has approximately 300,000 distinct CDR3 sequences, approximately 16% seen once. The sequencing sample was made of PBMCs or a T cell subset sorted from them (not recorded which). These receptors were taken from a man aged 18 to 30 who had mild COVID-19 (a few samples of this study predate the infection). Cell type and time point are not known. Each CDR3 is given with its conserved first and last residue.

v_call cdr3_aa
TRBV20-1 CSAREKGTDTQYF
TRBV20-1 CSARRGGAPLHF
TRBV5-1 CASSLDGDNTGELFF
TRBV6-2/TRBV6-3 CASSGRPDGNQPQHF
TRBV10-1 CASSESTGFPYEQYF
TRBV6-6 CASTKDGYGLNQPQHF
TRBV7-2 CASTEGVGNIQYF
TRBV12-3/TRBV12-4 CASRLGAGRNTDTQYF
TRBV20-1 CSARGTNYNEQFF
TRBV28 CAGSTGGGTEAFF
TRBV5-1 CASSFIRTTKKLFF
TRBV4-3 CASSQDSSGADEQFF
TRBV5-1 CASSWQVGDEQFF
TRBV12-3/TRBV12-4 CASSPSGTGRQPQHF
TRBV7-2 CASSLEDTGGRRFF
TRBV21-1 CASSRPTGGTDTQYF
TRBV20-1 CSAREELDEQFF
TRBV4-2 CASSQETGGGYNSPLHF
TRBV7-3 CASSQTGAPGELFF
TRBV7-9 CASSLGPSGAVNEQFF
TRBV25-1 CASLQGAGEAFF
TRBV20-1 CSAGQGGLNEQFF
TRBV10-3 CAISEDRDPANYGYTF
TRBV20-1 CSATDPLASTDTQYF
TRBV19 CASSIGPTTALGGYTF
TRBV5-1 CASSEFPLLAGNEQFF